The clone carrying this T cell receptor (beta chain) has a single count. TCRdb keeps only in-frame clones here, not all; method: immunoSEQ multiplex PCR. The profile covers over 100,000 clones, with approximately 90% appearing a single time and about 2.3% taken by the ten largest. The sample belongs to a study of control samples from healthy donors and cancer patients. J was trimmed by 6 bases and V by 7 bases; bases with no gene match: 5. This CDR3 spans 13 amino acids. The sequence was collected from a man in his forties or fifties in good health. Material: blood. The chain combines TRBV12-3 or TRBV12-4 with TRBJ1-1, with TRBD1 matching over 10 bases. The CDR3 DNA reads TGTGCCAGCACCCAGGGGACAGGGGCTGAAGCTTTCTTT. Protein: CASTQGTGAEAFF.